These T cell receptor beta chains were read from a single sample in a study of blood T cell repertoires in COVID-19. Some clones are missing from TCRdb's copy, which holds only in-frame ones; the method was immunoSEQ multiplex PCR. The sample carries hundreds of thousands of clones, roughly 85% recorded once. The sample comprised peripheral blood. These receptors all come from a woman in her 30s with active or convalescent COVID-19. The CDR3 runs from the conserved cysteine through the conserved F or W. A D gene is named only where the DNA matches it firmly. For some rows the clone size is stated as once, few or many, or as a class when expanded; others skip it.

d_gene | abundance | j_gene | v_gene | CDR3aa | CDR3nt
. | . | TRBJ1-1 | TRBV12-3/TRBV12-4 | CASSATGGAEAFF | TGTGCCAGCAGCGCCACGGGGGGGGCTGAAGCTTTCTTT
. | . | TRBJ2-7 | TRBV11-2 | CASSLDGGFSEQYF | TGTGCCAGCAGCTTAGATGGGGGGTTCAGCGAGCAGTACTTC
TRBD1 | few | TRBJ2-4 | TRBV19 | CASSVHRGLKNIQYF | TGTGCCAGTAGTGTCCACAGGGGGCTCAAAAACATTCAGTACTTC
. | . | TRBJ1-3 | TRBV4-1 | CASSPAGRASGNTIYF | TGCGCCAGCAGCCCTGCGGGGCGAGCCTCTGGAAACACCATATATTTT
. | . | TRBJ2-7 | TRBV5-4 | CASSLEAGSSYEQYF | TGTGCCAGCAGCTTGGAGGCCGGGAGCTCCTACGAGCAGTACTTC
TRBD1 | . | TRBJ1-6 | TRBV2 | CASHQGENSPLHF | TGTGCCAGCCACCAGGGGGAGAATTCACCCCTCCACTTT
TRBD2 | once | TRBJ2-1 | TRBV20-1 | CSASPGLARDEQFF | TGCAGTGCTAGTCCGGGACTAGCGAGAGATGAGCAGTTCTTC
. | . | TRBJ1-3 | TRBV3-1/TRBV3-2 | CASSHSDTIYF | TGTGCCAGCAGCCACTCGGACACCATATATTTT
. | . | TRBJ1-2 | TRBV3-1/TRBV3-2 | CASSQDWRPTNYGYTF | TGTGCCAGCAGCCAAGATTGGAGGCCAACCAACTATGGCTACACCTTC
. | . | TRBJ1-1 | TRBV29-1 | CSVVPQDRNEAFF | TGCAGCGTTGTCCCTCAGGACAGAAATGAAGCTTTCTTT
. | . | TRBJ1-2 | TRBV7-9 | CASSLGGGAKNYGYTF | TGTGCCAGCAGCTTAGGAGGAGGGGCGAAAAACTATGGCTACACCTTC
TRBD1 | . | TRBJ2-1 | TRBV19 | CASSVGQASYNEQFF | TGTGCCAGTAGTGTCGGACAGGCTAGCTACAATGAGCAGTTCTTC
TRBD1 | few | TRBJ2-2 | TRBV7-7 | CASSPLTGENRVTGELFF | TGTGCCAGCAGCCCCTTGACAGGGGAGAATCGAGTCACCGGGGAGCTGTTTTTT
TRBD1 | . | TRBJ1-1 | TRBV2 | CASLWDSTTEAFF | TGTGCCAGCCTCTGGGACAGCACAACTGAAGCTTTCTTT
. | . | TRBJ1-1 | TRBV2 | CASSVGGGNTEAFF | TGTGCCAGCAGCGTAGGTGGGGGCAACACTGAAGCTTTCTTT
. | few | TRBJ2-5 | TRBV11-2 | CASSLDLVGAPIEETQYF | TGTGCCAGCAGCTTAGATCTGGTCGGTGCGCCTATTGAAGAGACCCAGTACTTC
. | . | TRBJ2-2 | TRBV3-1/TRBV3-2 | CASSSMASGELFF | TGTGCCAGCAGCAGTATGGCCTCCGGGGAGCTGTTTTTT
. | . | TRBJ1-2 | TRBV6-6 | CASSYSAGKDGYTF | TGTGCCAGCAGTTACTCGGCAGGGAAGGATGGCTACACCTTC
. | . | TRBJ1-2 | TRBV19 | CASSWQGSNYGYTF | TGTGCCAGTAGTTGGCAGGGGAGCAACTATGGCTACACCTTC
TRBD1 | . | TRBJ1-2 | TRBV27 | CASSTHRGTNYGYTF | TGTGCCAGCAGCACCCACAGGGGGACAAACTATGGCTACACCTTC
TRBD2 | . | TRBJ2-7 | TRBV19 | CASSIREGLRVYEQYF | TGTGCCAGTAGTATACGGGAGGGCCTCCGGGTCTACGAGCAGTACTTC
. | . | TRBJ1-6 | TRBV6-5 | CASSSSQGPGSPLHF | TGTGCCAGCAGTTCCTCCCAGGGGCCGGGATCACCCCTCCACTTT
. | . | TRBJ2-3 | TRBV7-9 | CASSLGATPSTDTQYF | TGTGCCAGCAGCTTAGGAGCGACTCCTTCCACAGATACGCAGTATTTT
. | . | TRBJ2-3 | TRBV3-1/TRBV3-2 | CASSQDPGLSTDTQYF | TGTGCCAGCAGCCAAGATCCGGGACTTTCCACAGATACGCAGTATTTT
. | . | TRBJ1-3 | TRBV30 | CAWSKNRDSGNTIYF | TGTGCCTGGAGTAAAAACAGGGACTCTGGAAACACCATATATTTT
. | . | TRBJ1-2 | TRBV5-1 | CASSSNNRANYGYTF | TGCGCCAGCAGCTCTAATAACAGGGCTAACTATGGCTACACCTTC
TRBD1 | once | TRBJ2-7 | TRBV4-1 | CASSHEGQGKGEQYF | TGCGCCAGCAGCCATGAGGGACAGGGTAAGGGCGAGCAGTACTTC
TRBD1 | . | TRBJ1-1 | TRBV27 | CASSSPGGPNTEAFF | TGTGCCAGCAGTTCCCCAGGGGGACCTAACACTGAAGCTTTCTTT
. | . | TRBJ1-2 | TRBV5-6 | CASSLGAGPYGYTF | TGTGCCAGCAGCTTGGGAGCAGGGCCCTATGGCTACACCTTC